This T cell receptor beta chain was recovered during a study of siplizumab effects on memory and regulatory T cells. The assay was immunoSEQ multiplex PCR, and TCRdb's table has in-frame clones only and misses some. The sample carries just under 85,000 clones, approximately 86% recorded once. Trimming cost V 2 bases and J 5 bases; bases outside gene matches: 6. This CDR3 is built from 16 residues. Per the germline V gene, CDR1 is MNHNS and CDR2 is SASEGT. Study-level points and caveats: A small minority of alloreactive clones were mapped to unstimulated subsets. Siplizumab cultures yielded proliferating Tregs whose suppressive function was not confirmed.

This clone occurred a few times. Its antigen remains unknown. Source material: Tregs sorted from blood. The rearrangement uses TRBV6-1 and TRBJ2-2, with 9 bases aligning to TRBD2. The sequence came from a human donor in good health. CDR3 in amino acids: CASSERASGATGELFF. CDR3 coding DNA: TGTGCCAGCAGTGAACGGGCTAGCGGGGCGACCGGGGAGCTGTTTTTT.